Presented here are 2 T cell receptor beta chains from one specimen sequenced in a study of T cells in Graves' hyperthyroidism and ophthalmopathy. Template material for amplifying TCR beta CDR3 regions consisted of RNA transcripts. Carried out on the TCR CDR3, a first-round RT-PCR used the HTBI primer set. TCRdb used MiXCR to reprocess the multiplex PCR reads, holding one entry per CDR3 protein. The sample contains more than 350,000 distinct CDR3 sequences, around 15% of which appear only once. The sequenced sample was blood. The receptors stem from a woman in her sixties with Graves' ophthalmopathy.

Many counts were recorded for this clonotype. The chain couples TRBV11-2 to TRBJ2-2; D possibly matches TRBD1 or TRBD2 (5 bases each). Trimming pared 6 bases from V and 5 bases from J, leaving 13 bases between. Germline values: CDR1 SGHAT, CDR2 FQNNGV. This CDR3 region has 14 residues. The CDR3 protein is CASSRFRETGELFF. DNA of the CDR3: TGTGCCAGCAGTCGTTTCAGGGAGACCGGGGAGCTGTTTTTT. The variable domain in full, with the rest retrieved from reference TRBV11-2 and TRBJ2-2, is EAGVAQSPRYKIIEKRQSVAFWCNPISGHATLYWYQQILGQGPKLLIQFQNNGVVDDSQLPKDRFSAERLKGVDSTLKIQPAKLEDSAVYLCASSRFRETGELFFGEGSRLTVL.

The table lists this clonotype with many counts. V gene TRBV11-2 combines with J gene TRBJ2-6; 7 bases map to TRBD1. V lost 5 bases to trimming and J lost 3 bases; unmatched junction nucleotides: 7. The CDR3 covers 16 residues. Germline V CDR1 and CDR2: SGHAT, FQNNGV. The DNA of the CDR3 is TGTGCCAGCAGCCGGGACAGAGGCTTTGGGGCCAACGTCCTGACTTTC. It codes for CASSRDRGFGANVLTF.